These 23 T cell receptor beta chains originate from one sample sequenced in a study of quantifying T cell responses using KT2 cells. Whole-study context: Reverse transcription used primers in the TCR alpha and beta constant regions.

The cDNA 3' end received a ligated oligonucleotide with a UMI. First-round PCR used 4 cycles and beta primers RC1.1 and RC1.2 covering TRBC1 and TRBC2. TCRdb reanalysed the UMI-ligation and nested PCR reads using MiXCR and keeps one entry per CDR3 protein. Of fewer than 45,000 distinct CDR3 sequences in the sample, about a sixth were seen once. Material: PBMCs spiked with cells of the T cell clone KT2. These TCRs come from a human donor.

This clonotype was counted many times. This rearrangement joins TRBV5-5 to TRBJ2-7; the D call may be TRBD1 or TRBD2 (6 bases each). The V end was cut by 1 base, the J end by 3 bases, with 8 bases between. Per the germline V gene, CDR1 is SGHKS and CDR2 is YYEKEE (reference sequence). The CDR3 totals 13 residues. The CDR3 DNA sequence: TGTGCCAGCAGCTTGAGGGGGGACTACGAGCAGTACTTC. Residues: CASSLRGDYEQYF.

This clonotype turned up a few times. The rearrangement joins TRBV11-3 to TRBJ2-1; 8 bases line up with TRBD1. The germline gives CDR1 SGHNT, CDR2 YENEEA. The CDR3 runs 12 residues. The V gene end was trimmed by 5 bases and the J gene end by 9 bases; junction bases not matched to a gene: 3. The chain's CDR3 is CASSKTGAEQFF. Here the CDR3 DNA reads TGTGCCAGCAGCAAGACAGGGGCTGAGCAGTTCTTC.

The V call is TRBV20-1, the J call TRBJ2-1; D possibly corresponds to TRBD2 (5 bases). Deletions cut 8 bases from V and 6 bases from J, with 14 bases between. Germline V gene sequence: CDR1 DFQATT, CDR2 SNEGSKA (reference sequence). This CDR3 comprises 12 residues. The CDR3 bases are TGCAGTTCCGGCCGAGGGCTCAATGAGCAGTTCTTC. It codes for CSSGRGLNEQFF.

The chain joins TRBV20-1 to TRBJ2-1; possibly TRBD1 or TRBD2 for D (5 bases each). Per the germline V gene, CDR1 is DFQATT and CDR2 is SNEGSKA (reference sequence). Trimming pared 7 bases from V and 1 base from J, leaving 11 bases between. This CDR3 comprises 13 residues. CDR3 region: CSVEGPSYNEQFF. The CDR3 DNA is TGCAGTGTTGAGGGACCTTCCTACAATGAGCAGTTCTTC.

This clonotype was observed a few times. The chain has TRBV12-3 or TRBV12-4 and TRBJ2-1; TRBD1 agrees at 10 bases. This CDR3 region has 14 residues. V was pared by 6 bases and J by 6 bases, with 5 bases of the junction left unmatched. The chain's CDR3 is CASSSGTGANEQFF. The CDR3 coding sequence is TGTGCCAGCAGCTCCGGGACAGGGGCCAATGAGCAGTTCTTC.

In its sample, this clonotype was seen a few times. The chain links TRBV7-9 to TRBJ2-3; TRBD1 is a possible D gene (5 bases). This CDR3 region has 14 residues. Germline assignment: CDR1 SEHNR and CDR2 FQNEAQ (reference sequence). Trimming removed 1 base at V and 3 bases at J, with 8 bases between. The CDR3 sequence: CASSLEGQTDTQYF. The CDR3 DNA reads as TGTGCCAGCAGCTTAGAAGGACAAACAGATACGCAGTATTTT.

This clonotype was seen a handful of times. The rearrangement uses TRBV4-3 and TRBJ1-2, with a possible D match to TRBD1 (5 bases). The length of the CDR3 is 13 residues. V lost 5 bases and J lost 5, with 12 bases in between. From germline, CDR1 is LGHNA and CDR2 YSLEER. CDR3 region: CASSTRGGYGYTF. The DNA for the CDR3 is TGCGCCAGCAGCACGCGGGGGGGTTATGGCTACACCTTC.

The gene calls are TRBV20-1 and TRBJ1-1; D perhaps matches TRBD1 (5 bases). CDR1 DFQATT and CDR2 SNEGSKA come from the germline V gene (reference sequence). CDR3 length: 13 residues. V was clipped by 1 base and J by 3 bases, with 9 bases between them. The CDR3 region is CSARAGGDTEAFF. CDR3 nucleotide sequence: TGCAGTGCTAGAGCGGGGGGGGACACTGAAGCTTTCTTT.

The chain links TRBV20-1 to TRBJ2-3; 10 bases line up with TRBD2. The CDR3 spans 15 residues. Germline-derived CDR1 and CDR2 are DFQATT and SNEGSKA (reference sequence). The ends lost 3 bases at V and 4 bases at J; junction bases unmatched: 7. CDR3 nucleotides: TGCAGTGCTAGGAGCCCTACTAGCGGGGCAGATACGCAGTATTTT. It codes for CSARSPTSGADTQYF.

This clonotype showed up just a few times. The rearrangement links TRBV20-1 to TRBJ2-1, with a tentative D call TRBD2 (5 bases). This CDR3 is built from 17 residues. V lost 3 bases and J lost 2, with 20 bases in between. Germline CDR1 and CDR2: DFQATT and SNEGSKA (reference sequence). This chain's CDR3 is CSASHLIGEGPYNEQFF. In nucleotides, the CDR3 is TGCAGTGCTAGCCACCTTATTGGAGAGGGCCCCTACAATGAGCAGTTCTTC.

This clonotype was detected only a few times. J is TRBJ1-1 and V is TRBV3-1; possibly TRBD1 for D (5 bases). The CDR3 sequence is 17 residues long. Per the germline V gene, CDR1 is LGHDT and CDR2 is YNNKEL (reference sequence). The V end was cut by 4 bases, the J end by 8 bases, with 26 bases between. CDR3 DNA: TGTGCCAGCAGCCCATTTTCCTTCCGTGGACCGAAGGGGGAAGCTTTCTTT. The encoded protein is CASSPFSFRGPKGEAFF.

The rearrangement links TRBV6-5 to TRBJ2-7; D unresolved. The CDR3 sequence is 14 residues long. V gave up 8 bases and J gave up 1 base, with 15 bases separating them. Germline-derived CDR1 and CDR2 are MNHEY and SVGAGI. The CDR3 bases are TGTGCCAGCGGAACAAGAGGCGGTTCCTACGAGCAGTACTTC. Protein: CASGTRGGSYEQYF.

Ten or more counts support this clonotype. The chain is built from TRBV7-2 and TRBJ2-1; 11 nucleotides line up with TRBD2. This CDR3 contains 14 residues. V trimming: 3 bases; J trimming: 9 bases; junction bases outside the gene matches: 4. The germline V gene encodes CDR1 SGHTA and CDR2 FQGNSA. The CDR3 region is CASSLYSGRVEQFF. CDR3 DNA: TGTGCCAGCAGCTTGTATAGCGGGAGGGTTGAGCAGTTCTTC.

This clonotype was counted only a few times. J is TRBJ2-2 and V is TRBV24-1; D remains unclear. This CDR3 is built from 11 residues. V was shortened by 5 bases and J by 9 bases, with 6 bases between the two germline ends. CDR1 and CDR2 from the germline V gene are KGHDR and SFDVKD. The CDR3 DNA is TGTGCCACCAGTGCTCGGCGGGAGCTGTTTTTT. This sequence encodes CATSARRELFF.

This clonotype was detected a few times. The chain has TRBV3-1 and TRBJ2-3; D is uncertain. V shed 1 base and J shed 2 bases, with 13 bases lying between them. Germline-derived CDR1 and CDR2 are LGHDT and YNNKEL (reference sequence). The CDR3 totals 16 residues. CDR3 coding DNA: TGTGCCAGCAGCCAAGCTCCAGGCGCTTCCACAGATACGCAGTATTTT. Protein: CASSQAPGASTDTQYF.

Only a few counts were recorded for this clonotype. The genes are TRBV7-9 and TRBJ2-7; D ambiguous. The CDR3 covers 15 residues. The ends were cut back, 6 bases at V and 3 bases at J, with 18 bases in the middle. The germline gives CDR1 SEHNR, CDR2 FQNEAQ (reference sequence). The CDR3, as DNA: TGTGCCAGCAGTGGAATTCGAGCCGGCGGCTACGAGCAGTACTTC. This encodes CASSGIRAGGYEQYF.

A few counts support this clonotype. V and J are TRBV7-2 and TRBJ2-1; 11 nucleotides agree with TRBD2. Trimming at V came to 4 bases and at J to 10 bases, leaving 12 bases not matched to a gene. Germline V CDR1 and CDR2: SGHTA, FQGNSA. The CDR3 contains 16 residues. The CDR3 region is CASSWASGGSPGEQFF. CDR3 bases: TGTGCCAGCAGCTGGGCTAGCGGGGGGTCACCTGGAGAGCAGTTCTTC.

There are many counts of this clonotype. CDR3 residues: CSARVPSGVTDTQYF. DNA for the CDR3: TGCAGTGCTAGAGTACCCAGCGGGGTTACAGATACGCAGTATTTT. The rearrangement joins TRBV20-1 to TRBJ2-3, with 7 bases fitting TRBD2. Germline CDR1 and CDR2: DFQATT and SNEGSKA (reference sequence). The V segment lost 1 base and the J segment 3 bases; nucleotides outside the gene matches: 7. The CDR3 runs to 15 residues.

This clonotype appeared many times. The chain links TRBV12-3 or TRBV12-4 to TRBJ1-6; tentatively, D is TRBD1 (6 bases). The germline V and J ends were trimmed by 2 bases and 6 bases, with 14 bases remaining between them. The CDR3 is 16 residues long. CDR3 in amino acids: CASSLTGLGSNSPLHF. The CDR3 DNA reads as TGTGCCAGCAGTTTAACAGGGTTGGGATCTAATTCACCCCTCCACTTT.

This clonotype was counted between two and nine times. V and J are TRBV7-2 and TRBJ2-1, with TRBD2 matching 9 bases. The junction had 12 bases not matched to a gene; V was cut back by 0 bases and J by 0 bases. Germline assignment: CDR1 SGHTA and CDR2 FQGNSA. CDR3 length equals 20 residues. CDR3 region: CASSLAFRAGGPSSYNEQFF. In nucleotides, the CDR3 is TGTGCCAGCAGCTTAGCATTCAGAGCGGGAGGCCCTAGCTCCTACAATGAGCAGTTCTTC.

The gene calls are TRBV7-6 and TRBJ2-1; D is tentatively TRBD1 or TRBD2 (6 bases each). The CDR3 has 17 residues. Trimming shortened V by 1 base and J by 5 bases, and 18 bases separated the two germline ends. Per germline, CDR1 SGHVS and CDR2 FNYEAQ. The CDR3 is CASSLVDVGRDNNEQFF. The CDR3 nucleotides read TGTGCCAGCAGCTTAGTCGACGTGGGGCGGGACAACAATGAGCAGTTCTTC.

The V and J genes are TRBV12-3 or TRBV12-4 and TRBJ2-5; TRBD2 is a possible D gene (6 bases). The CDR3 runs 13 residues. V shed 6 bases and J shed 2 bases, with 10 bases lying between them. The CDR3 DNA is TGTGCCAGCAGGCGGGACCGGCAAGAGACCCAGTACTTC. Amino acid sequence: CASRRDRQETQYF.

This clonotype showed up just a few times. The chain links TRBV18 to TRBJ1-2; no definite D call. With 5 bases removed from V and 5 bases from J, the gap between germline ends came to 12 bases. The CDR3 runs to 13 residues. Germline V gene data show CDR1 as KGHSH and CDR2 as LQKENI. The CDR3 region is CASSSKGSYGYTF. The DNA of the CDR3 is TGTGCCAGCTCATCAAAAGGGTCATATGGCTACACCTTC.